This T cell receptor beta chain was sequenced during a study of T cell responses to AZD1222 COVID-19 vaccine. Findings and limits, study-wide: Donors were chiefly white British, with a greater number of females, and clonal diversity was perhaps underestimated.

TCRdb keeps only in-frame clones here, not all; method: immunoSEQ multiplex PCR. The sample lists about 76,000 clones; roughly 80% were seen once. Per the germline V gene, CDR1 is LGHNA and CDR2 is YSLEER. Trimming pared 5 bases from V and 1 base from J, leaving 12 bases between. There are 14 residues in the CDR3. Comments on this clone: What it binds is not known.

This chain links TRBV4-3 with TRBJ2-7; tentatively, D is TRBD1 (5 bases). The material was peripheral blood, obtained 28 days after the second dose of the MenACWY control vaccine. This sequence originates from an adult who received the MenACWY meningococcal vaccine as a control. The CDR3 DNA sequence: TGCGCCAGCAGCGGGGCAGTAAGTTCCTACGAGCAGTACTTC. Its protein is CASSGAVSSYEQYF.